The 21 T cell receptor beta chains below come from one sample, sequenced in a study of CD8+CD57+ T cells in acquired aplastic anemia. Patients chosen for sequencing had shown CD8+CD57+ cell expansion by flow cytometry. Profiles of TCR beta VDJ and CDR3 were generated from a genomic DNA template. In TCRdb, the reads were re-called with MiXCR into one record per CDR3 protein. The repertoire holds roughly 290,000 distinct CDR3 sequences, about three fifths seen once, with 1% to 1.5% in the top ten. The specimen was sorted CD4+, CD8+, or CD8+CD57+ T cells (not recorded which) from PBMCs. The receptors derive from a human donor with aplastic anemia.

This clonotype came up many times. The chain is built from TRBV7-6 and TRBJ2-3, with TRBD2 matching 8 bases. The V gene end was trimmed by 0 bases and the J gene end by 5 bases; junction bases not matched to a gene: 1. The CDR3 is 14 residues long. Per the germline V gene, CDR1 is SGHVS and CDR2 is FNYEAQ. CDR3 nucleotide sequence: TGTGCCAGCAGCTTAGCGCTAGCGGGAGATACGCAGTATTTT. It specifies CASSLALAGDTQYF.

The CDR3 DNA follows: TGTGCCAGCAGAACAGGGTATCAGCCCCAGCATTTT. This encodes CASRTGYQPQHF. This chain connects TRBV12-3 or TRBV12-4 to TRBJ1-5, with D perhaps TRBD1 (6 bases). Trimming removed 6 bases from V and 5 bases from J, with 8 bases in between. The CDR3 runs to 12 residues.

The sample holds many counts of this clonotype. The chain couples TRBV12-3 or TRBV12-4 to TRBJ1-2; 8 positions agree with TRBD1. The CDR3 consists of 14 residues. Germline trimming cut 6 bases from V and 5 bases from J; bases unmatched to any gene: 8. The CDR3 sequence is CASRGQGQPYGYTF. CDR3 in DNA: TGTGCCAGCAGAGGACAGGGACAACCATATGGCTACACCTTC.

This clonotype was recorded many times. The genes are TRBV10-2 and TRBJ2-1, with D unclear. The CDR3 length is 16 residues. Trimming removed 5 bases at V and 8 bases at J, with 22 bases between. From germline, CDR1 is WSHSY and CDR2 SAAADI. The CDR3 DNA is TGCGCCAGCAGTAACCCCACGCGATCGAGTAGCCATGAGCAGTTCTTC. Translation gives CASSNPTRSSSHEQFF.

This clonotype appeared many times. The genes are TRBV6-5 and TRBJ1-5; D is possibly TRBD1 (6 bases). V lost 5 bases and J 0 bases, leaving 11 bases between the germline ends. CDR1 and CDR2 (germline): MNHEY, SVGAGI. This CDR3 is 15 amino acids long. In DNA, the CDR3 is TGTGCCAGCAGTCGAGGGGGTTATAGCAATCAGCCCCAGCATTTT. Translated, it gives CASSRGGYSNQPQHF.

The chain couples TRBV2 to TRBJ2-5, with 7 positions matching TRBD1. V dropped 6 bases and J dropped 5; count of bases not matched to a gene: 15. CDR3 length equals 16 residues. CDR1 SNHLY and CDR2 FYNNEI come from the germline V gene. The CDR3 nucleotides are TGTGCCAGCAGCCTGACCCCGGCGACAGGGTGGGAGACCCAGTACTTC. This encodes CASSLTPATGWETQYF.

This clonotype was counted ten times or more. The V gene is TRBV10-3, the J gene TRBJ2-1; no clear D. CDR3 length equals 16 residues. V gave up 4 bases and J gave up 0 bases, with 13 bases separating them. CDR1 ENHRY and CDR2 SYGVKD come from the germline V gene. This chain's CDR3 is CAISAWVTNSYNEQFF. The CDR3, as DNA: TGTGCCATCAGTGCTTGGGTAACAAACTCCTACAATGAGCAGTTCTTC.

This clonotype was picked up many times. V and J are TRBV20-1 and TRBJ2-7, with TRBD1 as a possible D gene (5 bases). The CDR3 is 11 amino acids. Deletions cut 7 bases from V and 4 bases from J, with 11 bases between. Germline-derived CDR1 and CDR2 are DFQATT and SNEGSKA (reference sequence). CDR3 DNA: TGCAGTGTCGATCCAGGGTACGAGCAGTACTTC. This encodes CSVDPGYEQYF.

This clonotype has a handful of counts. The rearrangement links TRBV24-1 to TRBJ2-1; D not resolved. Germline CDR1 KGHDR, CDR2 SFDVKD. Trimming removed 4 bases at V and 8 bases at J, with 17 bases between. This CDR3 has 15 amino acids. CDR3 protein: CATSDLPARSHEQFF. CDR3 nucleotide sequence: TGTGCCACCAGTGACCTACCTGCCCGGAGCCATGAGCAGTTCTTC.

CDR3 nucleotides: TGTGCCAGCAGTTCCGGTAATGAGCAGTTCTTC. Translated: CASSSGNEQFF. The chain carries TRBV12-3 or TRBV12-4 and TRBJ2-1; D not resolved. The germline V and J ends were trimmed by 4 bases and 7 bases, with 5 bases remaining between them. This CDR3 is 11 amino acids long.

The chain is built from TRBV10-3 and TRBJ1-2; no clear D gene. CDR1 is ENHRY, CDR2 SYGVKD, per germline. This CDR3 is built from 13 residues. Trimming took 3 bases from V and 2 from J, leaving 7 bases between them. The CDR3 DNA is TGTGCCATCAGTGATTATGGGAACTATGGCTACACCTTC. It codes for CAISDYGNYGYTF.

The CDR3 reads CASSLFAQGTTNEKLFF. The CDR3 DNA reads as TGTGCCAGCAGCTTGTTCGCGCAGGGAACAACTAATGAAAAACTGTTTTTT. V gene TRBV5-5 combines with J gene TRBJ1-4, with TRBD1 as a possible D gene (5 bases). The ends were cut back, 1 base at V and 0 bases at J, with 13 bases in the middle. Germline V CDR1 and CDR2: SGHKS, YYEKEE (reference sequence). The CDR3 is 17 residues long.

With respect to this clonotype: Compared with germline, one end of the junction differs, possibly owing to a read error. This chain connects TRBV7-9 to TRBJ2-5, with D uncertain. Germline CDR1 is SEHNR and CDR2 is FQNEAQ (reference sequence). CDR3 length equals 17 residues. CDR3 protein: CASSLSPAHSLGETKYF. The CDR3 region has the DNA TGTGCCAGCAGCTTATCCCCGGCACATAGCCTAGGAGAGACCAAGTACTTC. Supplemented by reference TRBV7-9 and TRBJ2-5, the full variable domain reads DTGVSQNPRHKITKRGQNVTFRCDPISEHNRLYWYRQTLGQGPEFLTYFQNEAQLEKSRLLSDRFSAERPKGSFSTLEIQRTEQGDSAMYLCASSLSPAHSLGETKYFGPGTRLLVL.

The sample holds one count of this clonotype. This rearrangement joins TRBV7-3 to TRBJ1-2, with TRBD1 matching over 10 bases. V was pared by 5 bases and J by 6 bases, with 15 bases of the junction left unmatched. The CDR3 length is 17 residues. CDR1 and CDR2 (germline): SGHTA, FQGTGA. The CDR3 spells CASSATGQGVSSHGYTF. The CDR3 bases are TGTGCCAGCAGCGCGACCGGACAGGGGGTCTCAAGTCATGGCTACACCTTC.

The chain carries TRBV5-1 and TRBJ2-1; D gene ambiguous. The CDR3 covers 14 residues. The V gene's germline CDR1 is SGHRS and CDR2 YFSETQ. V was clipped by 3 bases and J by 2 bases, with 9 bases between them. The CDR3 here is CASSSGPAYNEQFF. CDR3 sequence (DNA): TGCGCCAGCAGCTCGGGCCCTGCCTACAATGAGCAGTTCTTC.

This chain links TRBV6-5 with TRBJ2-5; 8 bases map to TRBD2. This CDR3 contains 16 residues. The germline V gene encodes CDR1 MNHEY and CDR2 SVGAGI. The trim removed 7 bases at V and 5 bases at J, leaving 15 bases unmatched. The CDR3 DNA follows: TGTGCCAGCAATCGCCAGGGACTAGGGGGTGGCGAGACCCAGTACTTC. Translated, it gives CASNRQGLGGGETQYF.

The chain joins TRBV20-1 to TRBJ1-5, with D unresolved. Germline V gene data show CDR1 as DFQATT and CDR2 as SNEGSKA (reference sequence). Trimming left V 0 bases short and J 5 bases short, with 11 bases between. There are 14 residues in the CDR3. The DNA of the CDR3 is TGCAGTGCTAGAGAGGCAGGTCTAGATCAGCCCCAGCATTTT. This encodes CSAREAGLDQPQHF.

This clonotype was seen repeatedly, ten times or more. The chain joins TRBV2 to TRBJ2-5; perhaps TRBD1 as D (6 bases). This CDR3 is 14 amino acids long. Per the germline V gene, CDR1 is SNHLY and CDR2 is FYNNEI. V was trimmed by 2 bases and J by 3 bases, leaving 10 bases between them. The DNA of the CDR3 is TGTGCCAGCAGTGAATTTCGGACAGAAGAGACCCAGTACTTC. This encodes CASSEFRTEETQYF.

This chain joins TRBV10-3 and TRBJ2-7, with a possible D match to TRBD1 (6 bases). This CDR3 spans 14 amino acids. V was cut by 8 bases and J by 0 bases, with 14 bases left in between. Germline V CDR1 and CDR2: ENHRY, SYGVKD. CDR3 region: CAIVQGPSSYEQYF. In nucleotides, the CDR3 is TGTGCCATCGTGCAGGGGCCGAGCTCCTACGAGCAGTACTTC.

The chain links TRBV7-9 to TRBJ2-7; 11 bases are shared with TRBD2. Germline V gives CDR1 SEHNR, CDR2 FQNEAQ (reference sequence). The CDR3 consists of 16 residues. V dropped 5 bases and J dropped 3; count of bases not matched to a gene: 9. CDR3 protein: CASSPTLAGGHYEQYF. As DNA, the CDR3 is TGTGCCAGCAGCCCGACCCTAGCGGGGGGCCACTACGAGCAGTACTTC.

This chain connects TRBV20-1 to TRBJ2-7; D gene ambiguous. Germline CDR1 is DFQATT and CDR2 is SNEGSKA (reference sequence). Trimming shortened V by 5 bases and J by 6 bases, and 14 bases separated the two germline ends. The CDR3 has 12 amino acids. The CDR3 loop reads CSALIGPGEQYF. The DNA of the CDR3 is TGCAGTGCTTTGATAGGTCCGGGCGAGCAGTACTTC.